The 16 T cell receptor beta chains listed next were all sequenced from one sample in a study of blood T cell repertoires in COVID-19 (dated by TCRdb to about 2020). Library creation used the immunoSEQ multiplex PCR assay. Not all clones reach the TCRdb copy of this immuneACCESS table, which keeps in-frame sequences only. Checked studies attribute under half of the gap to unresolved V genes and leave the rest unexplained. Counted in this sample were roughly 300,000 clones; 70% to 90% of them appeared once. Together, the top ten hold roughly 4.2% of the sample. Sequenced material: PBMCs or T cells enriched from blood (not recorded which). The source is a woman in her 40s with acute COVID-19.

V is TRBV6-1 and J is TRBJ2-2; D perhaps matches TRBD1 (6 bases). Germline V gives CDR1 MNHNS, CDR2 SASEGT. This CDR3 spans 15 amino acids. Trimming removed 1 base at V and 5 bases at J, with 11 bases between. CDR3 residues: CASSEGARGTGELFF. DNA of the CDR3: TGTGCCAGCAGTGAAGGTGCGAGGGGGACCGGGGAGCTGTTTTTT.

V and J are TRBV18 and TRBJ2-1; 7 nucleotides agree with TRBD1. Looked up from germline, CDR1 is KGHSH and CDR2 is LQKENI. Trimming took 3 bases from V and 5 from J; bases not matched to a gene: 7. The CDR3 is 15 amino acids. The CDR3 DNA follows: TGTGCCAGCTCACCTAGGACAGGAACTAACAATGAGCAGTTCTTC. It encodes CASSPRTGTNNEQFF.

The gene calls are TRBV28 and TRBJ1-2; D is possibly TRBD1 (5 bases). This CDR3 comprises 16 residues. V lost 1 base to trimming and J lost 3 bases, with 15 bases between them. In germline, CDR1 is MDHEN, CDR2 SYDVKM. DNA for the CDR3: TGTGCCAGCAGTTTATTCAACTCGGGACTGGACTATGGCTACACCTTC. Protein product: CASSLFNSGLDYGYTF.

The V gene is TRBV19, the J gene TRBJ1-6; the D gene is possibly TRBD1 (6 bases). This CDR3 has 13 residues. V dropped 2 bases and J dropped 9 bases, with 8 bases sitting between them. CDR1 and CDR2 (germline): LNHDA, SQIVND (reference sequence). As DNA, the CDR3 is TGTGCCAGTAGTATACGCAGGGGTTCACCCCTCCACTTT. This sequence encodes CASSIRRGSPLHF.

In its sample, this clone was seen once. V is TRBV29-1 and J is TRBJ2-3; D remains ambiguous. Looked up from germline, CDR1 is SQVTM and CDR2 is ANQGSEA. The V end lost 4 bases, the J end lost 8 bases, and 13 bases lay between the germline ends. The CDR3 is 12 residues long. The CDR3 is CSVVGDLVTQYF. CDR3 sequence (DNA): TGCAGCGTTGTGGGCGATTTAGTTACGCAGTATTTT.

The V and J genes are TRBV6-5 and TRBJ2-7, with D tentatively TRBD1 (6 bases). The CDR3 has 12 residues. V lost 6 bases and J lost 4, with 10 bases in between. Germline V gives CDR1 MNHEY, CDR2 SVGAGI. The CDR3 DNA reads TGTGCCAGCAGGGGGCAGGGGTACGAGCAGTACTTC. This translates into CASRGQGYEQYF.

The CDR3 sequence: CASSLFGTLAGELFF. Written as DNA, the CDR3 is TGTGCCAGCAGTTTATTTGGGACTTTGGCCGGGGAGCTGTTTTTT. V is TRBV27 and J is TRBJ2-2; possible D gene TRBD2, 6 bases. The CDR3 runs 15 residues. The germline CDR1 and CDR2 sequences are MNHEY and SMNVEV (reference sequence). Trimming shortened V by 1 base and J by 6 bases, and 12 bases separated the two germline ends.

The chain recombines TRBV4-3 with TRBJ2-5, with D possibly TRBD1 on 7 matching bases. The CDR3 spans 16 residues. The germline V gene has CDR1 LGHNA and CDR2 YSLEER. V was cut by 4 bases and J by 5 bases, with 20 bases left in between. As DNA, the CDR3 is TGCGCCAGCAGCCCAGATTCCCAGGGGGGTCAGGAGACCCAGTACTTC. Amino acids: CASSPDSQGGQETQYF.

J is TRBJ1-1 and V is TRBV18; perhaps TRBD1 as D (6 bases). V was cut by 4 bases and J by 6 bases, with 12 bases left in between. CDR1 KGHSH and CDR2 LQKENI come from the germline V gene. This CDR3 is built from 13 residues. This chain's CDR3 is CASSLGGAPEAFF. The CDR3, as DNA: TGTGCCAGCTCACTTGGGGGGGCTCCTGAAGCTTTCTTT. Full variable domain (rest looked up from reference TRBV18 and TRBJ1-1): NAGVMQNPRHLVRRRGQEARLRCSPMKGHSHVYWYRQLPEEGLKFMVYLQKENIIDESGMPKERFSAEFPKEGPSILRIQQVVRGDSAAYFCASSLGGAPEAFFGQGTRLTVV.

The chain combines TRBV7-2 with TRBJ1-2; TRBD1 aligns across 9 bases. Trimming took 1 base from V and 8 from J; bases not matched to a gene: 8. Germline-derived CDR1 and CDR2 are SGHTA and FQGNSA. The CDR3 is made up of 15 amino acids. Here the CDR3 reads CASSLVGTGREGYTF. The CDR3 DNA is TGTGCCAGCAGCTTAGTTGGGACAGGGAGAGAGGGCTACACCTTC.

This clone was seen a handful of times. The chain combines TRBV2 with TRBJ2-5; the match to TRBD2 covers 10 bases. The CDR3 length is 15 residues. The J segment lost 1 base and the V segment lost 7 bases, leaving 6 bases of the junction unmatched. Germline CDR1 is SNHLY and CDR2 is FYNNEI. CDR3 sequence (DNA): TGTGCCAGCACCCGAGCGGGAGGGACCCAAGAGACCCAGTACTTC. Protein sequence: CASTRAGGTQETQYF.

The gene calls are TRBV5-1 and TRBJ2-1; TRBD2 is a possible D gene (5 bases). The CDR3 contains 15 residues. Germline CDR1 and CDR2: SGHRS and YFSETQ. V was pared by 2 bases and J by 10 bases, with 19 bases between. This CDR3 reads CASSLGGRSISEQFF. CDR3 coding DNA: TGCGCCAGCAGCTTAGGCGGGCGATCCATATCGGAGCAGTTCTTC.

The chain combines TRBV7-2 with TRBJ1-5; the D is unclear. CDR3 length: 15 residues. V was cut by 1 base and J by 0 bases, with 7 bases left in between. Looked up from germline, CDR1 is SGHTA and CDR2 is FQGNSA. The CDR3 DNA is TGTGCCAGCAGCTTAGACGGAGATAGCAATCAGCCCCAGCATTTT. It translates to CASSLDGDSNQPQHF.

The chain couples TRBV4-1 to TRBJ2-5, with a weak D call TRBD1 (6 bases). Per the germline V gene, CDR1 is MGHRA and CDR2 is YSYEKL. This CDR3 spans 13 amino acids. Between the trimmed V and J ends, which lost 2 bases and 4 bases, there was a span of 8 bases. In DNA, the CDR3 is TGCGCCAGCAGCCAATCAGGGGTAGAGACCCAGTACTTC. It translates to CASSQSGVETQYF.

The chain carries TRBV5-1 and TRBJ2-7, with D possibly being TRBD2 (6 bases). Germline lookup yields CDR1 SGHRS and CDR2 YFSETQ. This CDR3 is 18 amino acids long. V shed 4 bases and J shed 6 bases, with 29 bases lying between them. The CDR3: CASSRLDRQSLAGGEQYF. CDR3 coding DNA: TGCGCCAGCAGCCGACTGGATAGACAGTCACTAGCCGGTGGCGAGCAGTACTTC.

The V gene is TRBV7-2, the J gene TRBJ2-5; 8 bases match TRBD2. Germline-derived CDR1 and CDR2 are SGHTA and FQGNSA. The CDR3 consists of 15 residues. The ends lost 5 bases at V and 2 bases at J; junction bases unmatched: 7. CDR3 in amino acids: CASSNLPGGQETQYF. In DNA form, the CDR3 reads TGTGCCAGCAGCAACCTCCCGGGGGGGCAAGAGACCCAGTACTTC.